This TCR beta chain was profiled in a study of CD8 T cells in Susac syndrome. The CDR3 is 12 residues long. Germline V gene data show CDR1 as SNHLY and CDR2 as FYNNEI. V lost 10 bases, J lost 6 bases, and 13 bases lay in between. Random hexamers served to reverse transcribe roughly 0.5 to 1 ug RNA. TCRdb ran MiXCR on the immunoSEQ multiplex PCR reads and lists one entry per CDR3 protein. The sample shows 140,000 to 150,000 distinct CDR3 sequences, approximately 94% of them seen only once. TEMRA cells were enriched by FACS, and CD4+ and CD8+ T cells were negatively isolated. The clonotype originates from a human donor with Susac syndrome. The sample comprised CD4+ T cells from PBMCs. The rearrangement joins TRBV2 to TRBJ2-1, with D possibly being TRBD1 (6 bases). In DNA form, the CDR3 reads TGTGCCAATGGCAGGGGAAGCAATGAGCAGTTCTTC. This encodes CANGRGSNEQFF. Together with reference TRBV2 and TRBJ2-1, the CDR3 gives the full variable domain: EPEVTQTPSHQVTQMGQEVILRCVPISNHLYFYWYRQILGQKVEFLVSFYNNEISEKSEIFDDQFSVERPDGSNFTLKIRSTKLEDSAMYFCANGRGSNEQFFGPGTRLTVL.